Listed here are 20 T cell receptor beta chains from one sample, sequenced in a study of T cell responses to AZD1222 COVID-19 vaccine. Sequenced by immunoSEQ multiplex PCR; TCRdb stores in-frame clones only, minus some. The sample lists roughly 160,000 clones; around nine tenths were seen once. This sample comprised peripheral blood, obtained on day 0 of AZD1222 vaccination. Source of these receptors: an adult in good health.

The chain recombines TRBV28 with TRBJ1-6; D may be TRBD1 (5 bases). Germline values: CDR1 MDHEN, CDR2 SYDVKM. V dropped 5 bases and J dropped 5 bases, with 13 bases sitting between them. The CDR3 contains 15 residues. CDR3 residues: CASSPPGADNSPLHF. The CDR3 nucleotides read TGTGCCAGCAGTCCCCCTGGGGCCGATAATTCACCCCTCCACTTT.

With regard to this clone: This sample includes further DNA sequences coding for the same CDR3. V and J are TRBV28 and TRBJ1-1; perhaps TRBD1 as D (5 bases). The CDR3 spans 13 residues. Looked up from germline, CDR1 is MDHEN and CDR2 is SYDVKM. The V end was cut by 4 bases, the J end by 1 base, with 7 bases between. The CDR3 sequence: CASSSGPNTEAFF. CDR3 DNA: TGTGCCAGCAGTTCGGGGCCGAACACTGAAGCTTTCTTT.

This clone was picked up a small number of times. The gene calls are TRBV28 and TRBJ1-1, with TRBD1 as a possible D gene (5 bases). Germline values: CDR1 MDHEN, CDR2 SYDVKM. V lost 8 bases to trimming and J lost 0 bases, with 16 bases between them. This CDR3 comprises 15 residues. This CDR3 reads CASRAGSILNTEAFF. The CDR3 DNA follows: TGTGCCAGCCGTGCAGGGTCAATTTTGAACACTGAAGCTTTCTTT.

This chain connects TRBV19 to TRBJ2-7, with unresolved D. V lost 1 base to trimming and J lost 0 bases, with 13 bases between them. The CDR3 length is 16 residues. Germline V gene data show CDR1 as LNHDA and CDR2 as SQIVND (reference sequence). The CDR3 DNA reads TGTGCCAGTAGTATAGCACCCAGATCAAGCTCCTACGAGCAGTACTTC. It codes for CASSIAPRSSSYEQYF. The entire variable domain, with the rest obtained from reference TRBV19 and TRBJ2-7, is as follows: DGGITQSPKYLFRKEGQNVTLSCEQNLNHDAMYWYRQDPGQGLRLIYYSQIVNDFQKGDIAEGYSVSREKKESFPLTVTSAQKNPTAFYLCASSIAPRSSSYEQYFGPGTRLTVT.

The chain uses TRBV28 and TRBJ1-1; D remains unclear. There are 13 residues in the CDR3. Germline loops: CDR1 MDHEN, CDR2 SYDVKM. V lost 4 bases and J lost 0, with 6 bases in between. CDR3 bases: TGTGCCAGCAGTTGGGATCTGAACACTGAAGCTTTCTTT. Its translation: CASSWDLNTEAFF.

This clone appeared once. This sequence joins TRBV30 and TRBJ2-3; 9 bases are a match to TRBD2. Germline V gene data show CDR1 as GTSNPN and CDR2 as SVGIG (reference sequence). The trim removed 3 bases at V and 7 bases at J, leaving 8 bases unmatched. This CDR3 spans 14 amino acids. Written as DNA, the CDR3 is TGTGCCTGGAGGGATAGCGGGAGTTTAAATACGCAGTATTTT. It yields the protein CAWRDSGSLNTQYF.

V gene TRBV11-2 combines with J gene TRBJ1-3; D not resolved. This CDR3 spans 16 amino acids. The V gene lost 0 bases and the J gene lost 0 bases, with 9 bases spanning the gap. Germline lookup yields CDR1 SGHAT and CDR2 FQNNGV. CDR3 region: CASSLERIFSGNTIYF. CDR3 sequence (DNA): TGTGCCAGCAGCTTAGAACGGATCTTCTCTGGAAACACCATATATTTT. The full variable domain, in which reference TRBV11-2 and TRBJ1-3 provide the parts outside the CDR3, is EAGVAQSPRYKIIEKRQSVAFWCNPISGHATLYWYQQILGQGPKLLIQFQNNGVVDDSQLPKDRFSAERLKGVDSTLKIQPAKLEDSAVYLCASSLERIFSGNTIYFGEGSWLTVV.

The chain couples TRBV5-1 to TRBJ1-1, with D unresolved. The V and J ends lost 0 bases and 0 bases respectively, with 3 bases between them. This CDR3 region has 13 residues. Germline CDR1 and CDR2: SGHRS and YFSETQ. The CDR3 DNA reads TGCGCCAGCAGCTTGGCCGTGAACACTGAAGCTTTCTTT. Its protein product is CASSLAVNTEAFF.

The rearrangement joins TRBV7-2 to TRBJ1-2, with TRBD1 matching 11 bases. V shed 5 bases and J 7 bases; nucleotides not matched to a gene: 6. Germline V gene data show CDR1 as SGHTA and CDR2 as FQGNSA. CDR3 size: 14 residues. The CDR3 reads CASSQDRGLGGYTF. In DNA, the CDR3 is TGTGCCAGCAGCCAGGACAGGGGGCTTGGTGGCTACACCTTC. Combining the CDR3 with reference TRBV7-2 and TRBJ1-2 gives the whole variable domain GAGVSQSPSNKVTEKGKDVELRCDPISGHTALYWYRQSLGQGLEFLIYFQGNSAPDKSGLPSDRFSAERTGGSVSTLTIQRTQQEDSAVYLCASSQDRGLGGYTFGSGTRLTVV.

The rearrangement links TRBV5-8 to TRBJ2-3; D possibly matches TRBD1 or TRBD2 (6 bases each). The CDR3 is made up of 15 amino acids. V was shortened by 4 bases and J by 6 bases, with 18 bases between the two germline ends. Germline V gives CDR1 SGHTS, CDR2 YDEGEE. The CDR3 nucleotides are TGTGCCAGCAGCCGCGGGACACCCCTAGGGGATACGCAGTATTTT. It encodes CASSRGTPLGDTQYF.

The rearrangement links TRBV24-1 to TRBJ2-5; no reliable D call. The germline V gene has CDR1 KGHDR and CDR2 SFDVKD. Trimming left V 6 bases short and J 2 bases short, with 6 bases between. The CDR3 sequence is 12 residues long. CDR3 in DNA: TGTGCCACCAGTTTCGGTCAAGAGACCCAGTACTTC. Translating it yields CATSFGQETQYF.

The V gene is TRBV2, the J gene TRBJ2-1; 14 bases agree with TRBD2. Losses at the gene ends were 7 bases for V and 6 bases for J; bases not matched to a gene: 11. Germline V gene sequence: CDR1 SNHLY, CDR2 FYNNEI. The CDR3 has 17 amino acids. This CDR3 reads CASNKPGLAGEGNEQFF. In DNA, the CDR3 is TGTGCCAGCAACAAGCCGGGACTAGCGGGAGAGGGCAATGAGCAGTTCTTC. Based on the CDR3 plus reference TRBV2 and TRBJ2-1, the full variable domain is EPEVTQTPSHQVTQMGQEVILRCVPISNHLYFYWYRQILGQKVEFLVSFYNNEISEKSEIFDDQFSVERPDGSNFTLKIRSTKLEDSAMYFCASNKPGLAGEGNEQFFGPGTRLTVL.

CDR3 DNA: TGTGCCAGCAGTTTACCGACAGGGTATGATGAAAAACTGTTTTTT. Translation: CASSLPTGYDEKLFF. The chain carries TRBV28 and TRBJ1-4; 7 bases agree with TRBD1. J was trimmed by 6 bases and V by 2 bases; bases with no gene match: 6. The CDR3 has 15 amino acids. Germline CDR1 is MDHEN and CDR2 is SYDVKM.

This clone was recorded once. The same CDR3 also results from other DNA sequences found in this sample. The chain links TRBV9 to TRBJ1-5; 7 nucleotides match TRBD1. The CDR3 has 14 residues. Germline V lookup: CDR1 SGDLS, CDR2 YYNGEE. V lost 0 bases and J lost 6; bases outside the gene matches: 3. The CDR3 is CASSVGGGGQPQHF. In DNA form, the CDR3 reads TGTGCCAGCAGCGTAGGAGGGGGCGGTCAGCCCCAGCATTTT.

The chain is built from TRBV18 and TRBJ1-6; 9 bases fit TRBD1. Unmatched junction bases numbered 4, after V lost 3 bases and J lost 10 bases. Germline lookup yields CDR1 KGHSH and CDR2 LQKENI. The CDR3 is made up of 14 amino acids. CDR3: CASSPDRGSSPLHF. CDR3 bases: TGTGCCAGCTCACCGGACAGGGGTAGCTCACCCCTCCACTTT.

V and J are TRBV4-3 and TRBJ1-2, with D possibly being TRBD1 (6 bases). The CDR3 length is 14 residues. The ends were cut back, 0 bases at V and 4 bases at J, with 9 bases in the middle. Germline V gene sequence: CDR1 LGHNA, CDR2 YSLEER. The CDR3: CASSQDRGFYGYTF. CDR3 in DNA: TGCGCCAGCAGCCAAGACAGGGGCTTCTATGGCTACACCTTC.

This rearrangement joins TRBV19 to TRBJ2-2; D could derive from TRBD1 or TRBD2 (6 bases each). V was shortened by 4 bases and J by 4 bases, with 13 bases between the two germline ends. This CDR3 region has 15 residues. Looked up from germline, CDR1 is LNHDA and CDR2 is SQIVND (reference sequence). The CDR3 DNA reads as TGTGCCAGTAGTAATGTCGGGGGCTTCACCGGGGAGCTGTTTTTT. It translates to CASSNVGGFTGELFF.

The V call is TRBV5-1, the J call TRBJ1-1, with TRBD1 as a possible D gene (6 bases). The length of the CDR3 is 13 residues. V was shortened by 6 bases and J by 0 bases, with 9 bases between the two germline ends. Germline V gene data show CDR1 as SGHRS and CDR2 as YFSETQ. The DNA for the CDR3 is TGCGCCAGCACCGGGACATTGAACACTGAAGCTTTCTTT. Residues: CASTGTLNTEAFF.

The chain recombines TRBV27 with TRBJ2-3; D is unresolved. This CDR3 has 13 residues. The V gene's germline CDR1 is MNHEY and CDR2 SMNVEV (reference sequence). The V end lost 6 bases, the J end lost 4 bases, and 11 bases lay between the germline ends. The CDR3 is CASSLRPPDTQYF. The CDR3 nucleotides are TGTGCCAGCAGCCTACGCCCACCAGATACGCAGTATTTT.

V usage is TRBV28 and J usage is TRBJ1-6; D is ambiguous. The germline V gene encodes CDR1 MDHEN and CDR2 SYDVKM. CDR3 size: 12 residues. V lost 6 bases and J lost 9, with 9 bases in between. CDR3 coding DNA: TGTGCCAGCAGAGGAGCGGGTTCACCCCTCCACTTT. It specifies CASRGAGSPLHF.